A selection of T cell receptor beta chains follows, all from one sample in a study of read filtering for tumor transcriptome and immune sequencing. TCRdb reanalysed the reads using MiXCR and keeps one entry per CDR3 protein. The data contain 100,000 to 150,000 distinct CDR3 sequences, approximately 12% of them singletons. The sample comprised a population of CD138-negative cells sorted from bone marrow. The receptor set was obtained from a donor over 35 with multiple myeloma. The CDR3 runs from the conserved cysteine through the conserved F or W. The order of the fields is V gene, clone size, J gene, D gene, CDR3 length, CDR3 DNA, CDR3 protein. D genes are given only for firm matches. A clone size is listed for some rows: how often the clone was seen (once, few, many), or a class if it is expanded.

TRBV3-1	many	TRBJ2-5	.	14	TGTGCCAGCAGCCAGTCAGAGGTCCAAGAGACCCAGTACTTC	CASSQSEVQETQYF
TRBV20-1	many	TRBJ1-5	.	13	TGCAGTGCTAGAAGGCTGGGAACTCAGCCCCAGCATTTT	CSARRLGTQPQHF
TRBV4-2	few	TRBJ2-5	.	13	TGTGCCAGCAGCCAAGACGGCCAAGAGACCCAGTACTTC	CASSQDGQETQYF
TRBV9	many	TRBJ1-1	TRBD1	16	TGTGCCAGCAGCCCCTTACCGACAGGGCTAAACACTGAAGCTTTCTTT	CASSPLPTGLNTEAFF
TRBV20-1	many	TRBJ1-5	TRBD1	17	TGCAGTGCTAGAGACACTCGGCAAGCAGGGGGCAAACAGCCCCAGCATTTT	CSARDTRQAGGKQPQHF
TRBV5-1	.	TRBJ2-3	TRBD2	15	TGCGCCAGCAGCTTTTGGACTAGCGGGAGTGGTACGCAGTATTTT	CASSFWTSGSGTQYF
TRBV20-1	many	TRBJ2-5	.	12	TGCAGTGCTAGAGGCAGTCAAGAGACCCAGTACTTC	CSARGSQETQYF
TRBV29-1	many	TRBJ1-4	.	13	TGCAGCGTTGGAAGAGCAACTAATGAAAAACTGTTTTTT	CSVGRATNEKLFF
TRBV27	many	TRBJ2-7	.	12	TGTGCCAGCAGGCAGGGTACCGACGAGCAGTACTTC	CASRQGTDEQYF
TRBV24-1	many	TRBJ2-2	TRBD2	15	TGTGCCACCAGTGCGGGAGGGCCTAACACCGGGGAGCTGTTTTTT	CATSAGGPNTGELFF
TRBV4-1	many	TRBJ2-5	.	16	TGCGCCAGCAGCCAAGAAGGACACCCCGGACAAGAGACCCAGTACTTC	CASSQEGHPGQETQYF
TRBV29-1	.	TRBJ1-2	.	11	TGCAGCGCAGGGGCAGGGGACGGCTACACCTTC	CSAGAGDGYTF
TRBV12-3/TRBV12-4	.	TRBJ1-2	.	12	TGTGCCAGCAGTTTGGCCAGGGCAAGCTACACCTTC	CASSLARASYTF
TRBV7-9	many	TRBJ2-7	.	13	TGTGCCAGCAGCCAGTCCGGGGGCGGCGAGCAGTACTTC	CASSQSGGGEQYF
TRBV5-1	.	TRBJ2-3	.	18	TGCGCCAGCAGCTTGATGCGGGGGCCCCCTCAGCTCGCAGATACGCAGTATTTT	CASSLMRGPPQLADTQYF
TRBV7-2	many	TRBJ2-1	.	12	TGTGCCAGCAGCCAGGGACGTCCGGAGCAGTTCTTC	CASSQGRPEQFF
TRBV19	few	TRBJ2-1	TRBD2	14	TGTGCCAGTAGTACCGCTAGCGGGAGTGATGAGCAGTTCTTC	CASSTASGSDEQFF
TRBV18	.	TRBJ2-5	TRBD2	17	TGTGCCAGCTCACCAAGGACCAGCGGGAGAGGACAAGAGACCCAGTACTTC	CASSPRTSGRGQETQYF
TRBV6-5	many	TRBJ1-1	.	15	TGTGCCAGCAGTTACTCGAGTCAGCCGAACACTGAAGCTTTCTTT	CASSYSSQPNTEAFF
TRBV29-1	few	TRBJ1-3	TRBD1	15	TGCAGCGTTGGCCTGGGACAGGGGGCTGGAAACACCATATATTTT	CSVGLGQGAGNTIYF
TRBV6-5	many	TRBJ2-3	.	11	TGTGCCAGCAGTTACGGGGATACGCAGTATTTT	CASSYGDTQYF
TRBV3-1	.	TRBJ1-3	TRBD1	15	TGTGCCAGCAGTTGGGGACAGGGCTCTGGAAACACCATATATTTT	CASSWGQGSGNTIYF
TRBV7-6	few	TRBJ2-3	.	12	TGTGCCAGCAGCTCCAATCCAGATACGCAGTATTTT	CASSSNPDTQYF
TRBV5-1	many	TRBJ1-5	TRBD1	15	TGCGCCAGCAGCTTTTCCGGACAGGGAGATCAGCCCCAGCATTTT	CASSFSGQGDQPQHF
TRBV20-1	many	TRBJ2-3	.	13	TGCAGTGCTACAGATAGAGGCACAGATACGCAGTATTTT	CSATDRGTDTQYF
TRBV15	many	TRBJ2-1	.	18	TGTGCCACCAGCAGGAACCTTCCGGCGGTCAGCTCCTACAATGAGCAGTTCTTC	CATSRNLPAVSSYNEQFF
TRBV30	.	TRBJ2-1	TRBD2	15	TGTGCCTGGAGGATAGGACTAGCGGGAGATGATGAGCAGTTCTTC	CAWRIGLAGDDEQFF
TRBV20-1	many	TRBJ1-5	TRBD1	14	TGCAGTGCCACCCGACAGGGAGGGAGTCAGCCCCAGCATTTT	CSATRQGGSQPQHF
TRBV6-2/TRBV6-3	many	TRBJ1-5	.	14	TGTGCCAGCAGAACCCGCCAGGGTCATCAGCCCCAGCATTTT	CASRTRQGHQPQHF
TRBV7-6	many	TRBJ2-1	.	16	TGTGCCAGCAGCAAACGTTCCGGGCGGTGGGGGAATGAGCAGTTCTTC	CASSKRSGRWGNEQFF
TRBV6-5	many	TRBJ1-6	.	15	TGTGCCAGCAGTACCCTACAGGGTTGGAATTCACCCCTCCACTTT	CASSTLQGWNSPLHF
TRBV7-2	many	TRBJ1-1	.	15	TGTGCCAGCAGCTCCCTTCCAGGTGTGAGCACTGAAGCTTTCTTT	CASSSLPGVSTEAFF
TRBV29-1	.	TRBJ1-5	TRBD1	13	TGCAGCGCCGGACAAGGGACAGGACAGCCCCAGCATTTT	CSAGQGTGQPQHF
TRBV5-1	many	TRBJ2-1	.	14	TGCGCCAGCAGCCTACAGGACTCATACAATGAGCAGTTCTTC	CASSLQDSYNEQFF
TRBV10-1	few	TRBJ1-1	.	14	TGCGCCAGCAGATCAGGACAAGGGGAAACTGAAGCTTTCTTT	CASRSGQGETEAFF
TRBV6-6	many	TRBJ1-4	TRBD1	14	TGTGCCAGCAGGACAGGGGGAACTAATGAAAAACTGTTTTTT	CASRTGGTNEKLFF
TRBV5-1	many	TRBJ2-1	.	11	TGCGCCAGCAGCTTGGAATATGAGCAGTTCTTC	CASSLEYEQFF
TRBV12-3/TRBV12-4	many	TRBJ2-1	TRBD1	13	TGTGCCAGCAGTCTTCGGACAGGGGGTGAGCAGTTCTTC	CASSLRTGGEQFF
TRBV5-4	many	TRBJ2-3	TRBD2	14	TGTGCCAGCAATGGGGGGGTCAGCACAGATACGCAGTATTTT	CASNGGVSTDTQYF
TRBV9	many	TRBJ1-4	.	15	TGTGCCAGCAGCTCCGAGGCCGGTGTGAATGAAAAACTGTTTTTT	CASSSEAGVNEKLFF
TRBV11-2	many	TRBJ2-3	.	14	TGTGCCAGCAGCTTAGAGGCAGGGGCAGATACGCAGTATTTT	CASSLEAGADTQYF
TRBV5-5	many	TRBJ2-1	.	16	TGTGCCAGCAGCTTGTTCGGCTTGGACGGGCGGCAAGAGCAGTTCTTC	CASSLFGLDGRQEQFF
TRBV18	.	TRBJ1-1	.	14	TGTGCCAGCTCTTCCACGTCTGGAGCGAGGGAAGCTGTCTTT	CASSSTSGAREAVF
TRBV28	many	TRBJ1-1	TRBD1	16	TGTGCCAGCAGTCGCCCACAGGGGGCAGGAAACACTGAAGCTTTCTTT	CASSRPQGAGNTEAFF
TRBV7-3	many	TRBJ2-2	TRBD1	13	TGTGCCAGCACGGGACAGTACACCGGGGAGCTGTTTTTT	CASTGQYTGELFF
TRBV29-1	many	TRBJ2-5	.	13	TGCAGCGTTGAGTCTGCTGTCCGGGGCAACCAGTACTTC	CSVESAVRGNQYF
TRBV20-1	many	TRBJ2-7	TRBD2	14	TGCAGTGCCCGACCCTGGGGAGGGACCTACGAGCAGTACTTC	CSARPWGGTYEQYF
TRBV15	many	TRBJ2-7	TRBD2	16	TGTGCCACCAGCAGAGGCCCGGCTAGCGGGAACTACGAGCAGTACTTC	CATSRGPASGNYEQYF
TRBV28	.	TRBJ2-7	TRBD2	16	TGTGCCAGCAGTACCCCTAGCGGGAGGGACTTTGTCGGTCAGTACTTC	CASSTPSGRDFVGQYF
TRBV2	many	TRBJ1-5	TRBD1	15	TGTGCCAGCAGTGAAGCGCAACAGGGGAATCAGCCCCAGCATTTT	CASSEAQQGNQPQHF
TRBV7-8	many	TRBJ2-3	.	14	TGTGCCAGCAGCTTAGCAACCGGCACAGATACGCAGTATTTT	CASSLATGTDTQYF
TRBV7-3	many	TRBJ2-2	TRBD2	15	TGTGCCACCAGCACGGGAGGTTCGAACACCGGGGAGCTGTTTTTT	CATSTGGSNTGELFF